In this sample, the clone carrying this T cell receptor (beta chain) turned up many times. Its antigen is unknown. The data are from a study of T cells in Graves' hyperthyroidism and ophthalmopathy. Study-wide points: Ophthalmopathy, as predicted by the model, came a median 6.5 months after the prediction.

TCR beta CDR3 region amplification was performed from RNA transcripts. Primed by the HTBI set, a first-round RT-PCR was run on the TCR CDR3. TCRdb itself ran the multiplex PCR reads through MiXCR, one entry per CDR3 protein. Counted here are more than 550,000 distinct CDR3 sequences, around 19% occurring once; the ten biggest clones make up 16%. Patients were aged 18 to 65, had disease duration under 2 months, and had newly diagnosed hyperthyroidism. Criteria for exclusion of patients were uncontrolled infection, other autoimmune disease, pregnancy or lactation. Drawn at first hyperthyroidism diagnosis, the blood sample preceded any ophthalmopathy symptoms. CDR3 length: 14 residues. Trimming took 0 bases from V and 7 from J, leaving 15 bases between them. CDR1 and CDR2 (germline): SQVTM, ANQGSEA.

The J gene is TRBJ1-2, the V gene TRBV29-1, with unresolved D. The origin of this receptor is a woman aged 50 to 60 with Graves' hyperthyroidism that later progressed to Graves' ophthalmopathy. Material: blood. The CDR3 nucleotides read TGCAGCGTTGAAGAGGGTTACAGCCAAAGTGGCTACACCTTC. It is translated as CSVEEGYSQSGYTF.